One and the same sample provided the 21 T cell receptor beta chains below, sequenced in a study of blood T cell repertoires in COVID-19. TCRdb's table, derived via immunoSEQ multiplex PCR, lists solely in-frame clones and lacks some. The profile shows about 64,000 clones, just over 85% of them singletons. Sequences were obtained from peripheral blood. Receptors originate from a man aged 50 or older with active COVID-19.

In nucleotides, the CDR3 is TGTGCCAGCAGCTTATTTGCGGGAGGTACCTACGAGCAGTACTTC. It translates to CASSLFAGGTYEQYF. The chain links TRBV7-3 to TRBJ2-7; 8 bases fit TRBD2. The CDR3 loop spans 15 amino acids. From germline, CDR1 is SGHTA and CDR2 FQGTGA. Germline trimming cut 2 bases from V and 2 bases from J; bases unmatched to any gene: 5. Full variable domain (rest looked up from reference TRBV7-3 and TRBJ2-7): GAGVSQTPSNKVTEKGKYVELRCDPISGHTALYWYRQSLGQGPEFLIYFQGTGAADDSGLPNDRFFAVRPEGSVSTLKIQRTERGDSAVYLCASSLFAGGTYEQYFGPGTRLTVT.

The chain links TRBV6-2 or TRBV6-3 to TRBJ2-1; 8 bases map to TRBD2. CDR1 is MNHEY, CDR2 SVGEGT, per germline. V shed 2 bases, J shed 2 bases, and the junction held 5 bases outside the gene matches. CDR3 size: 16 residues. CDR3 sequence reads: CASSYSGRAPYNEQFF. CDR3 nucleotides: TGTGCCAGCAGTTACAGCGGGAGAGCCCCCTACAATGAGCAGTTCTTC.

The chain couples TRBV19 to TRBJ1-4, with D possibly matching TRBD1 (6 bases). Germline CDR1 LNHDA, CDR2 SQIVND (reference sequence). The CDR3 is 17 amino acids. V was pared by 1 base and J by 8 bases, with 20 bases between. The CDR3 DNA sequence: TGTGCCAGTAGTATAGCCCTCTTTGGGGGGGCGGGCGAAAAACTGTTTTTT. Amino acids: CASSIALFGGAGEKLFF.

The chain carries TRBV5-1 and TRBJ2-1, with D unclear. Between the trimmed V and J ends, which lost 0 bases and 7 bases, there was a span of 8 bases. Per the germline V gene, CDR1 is SGHRS and CDR2 is YFSETQ. CDR3 length: 13 amino acids. In nucleotides, the CDR3 is TGCGCCAGCAGCTTGGTACTGGAGAATGAGCAGTTCTTC. Residues: CASSLVLENEQFF.

V is TRBV5-1 and J is TRBJ2-7; D is perhaps TRBD2 (5 bases). In germline, CDR1 is SGHRS, CDR2 YFSETQ. This CDR3 contains 18 residues. Trimming left V 4 bases short and J 6 bases short, with 29 bases between. This CDR3 is CASSQAPGIGLRQREQYF. CDR3 bases: TGCGCCAGCAGCCAAGCCCCCGGTATTGGACTGCGTCAGCGCGAGCAGTACTTC.

The V call is TRBV25-1, the J call TRBJ2-1; D remains ambiguous. V was clipped by 3 bases and J by 8 bases, with 17 bases between them. Germline V CDR1 and CDR2: MGHDK, SYGVNS. The CDR3 totals 15 residues. The CDR3 here is CASSDFTETKDEQFF. Written as DNA, the CDR3 is TGTGCCAGCAGTGATTTCACAGAGACGAAGGATGAGCAGTTCTTC.

The rearrangement joins TRBV27 to TRBJ1-1; TRBD1 might be the D (5 bases). The CDR3 spans 13 residues. Trimming shortened V by 7 bases and J by 7 bases, and 16 bases separated the two germline ends. The germline V gene encodes CDR1 MNHEY and CDR2 SMNVEV (reference sequence). The CDR3 region is CASIPGGGFEAFF. The CDR3 DNA sequence: TGTGCCAGCATTCCCGGGGGGGGTTTTGAAGCTTTCTTT.

The rearrangement joins TRBV7-8 to TRBJ2-7; a possible D gene is TRBD2 (6 bases). This CDR3 comprises 16 residues. Germline values: CDR1 SGHVS, CDR2 FQNEAQ. V was trimmed by 1 base and J by 0 bases, leaving 13 bases between them. CDR3 sequence (DNA): TGTGCCAGCAGCTTAGGACGCAGGAGGGGCTCCTACGAGCAGTACTTC. As protein: CASSLGRRRGSYEQYF.

The genes are TRBV7-2 and TRBJ2-7; 8 bases line up with TRBD2. The CDR3 contains 17 residues. Germline V CDR1 and CDR2: SGHTA, FQGNSA. Trimming at V came to 1 base and at J to 0 bases, leaving 8 bases not matched to a gene. CDR3 protein: CASSLVSGTRLSYEQYF. DNA for the CDR3: TGTGCCAGCAGCTTAGTTTCCGGGACTAGGCTCTCCTACGAGCAGTACTTC.

The chain carries TRBV7-9 and TRBJ1-1, with a weak D call TRBD1 (5 bases). CDR3 length: 15 residues. Trimming stripped 3 bases from V and 1 base from J, with 12 bases between. CDR1 SEHNR and CDR2 FQNEAQ come from the germline V gene (reference sequence). In DNA, the CDR3 is TGTGCCAGCAGCTTCTCGGACACCGCGAACACTGAAGCTTTCTTT. This sequence encodes CASSFSDTANTEAFF.

Concerning this clone: The junction does not match germline at one end; this may be a read error. The chain's CDR3 is CAINEGPAGGTDTQYF. In nucleotides, the CDR3 is TGTGCCATCAATGAGGGCCCAGCGGGAGGCACAGATACGCAGTATTTT. The J gene is TRBJ2-3, the V gene TRBV10-3; 8 positions agree with TRBD2. Germline assignment: CDR1 ENHRY and CDR2 SYGVKD. This CDR3 has 16 residues.

The chain is built from TRBV7-9 and TRBJ1-2, with no clear D. The CDR3 has 13 residues. The V end was cut by 5 bases, the J end by 2 bases, with 9 bases between. Germline CDR1 and CDR2: SEHNR and FQNEAQ (reference sequence). The CDR3 coding sequence is TGTGCCAGCAGCAAAGGACTAAACTATGGCTACACCTTC. Residues: CASSKGLNYGYTF.

V gene TRBV6-5 combines with J gene TRBJ2-6, with 8 bases fitting TRBD1. After removal of 8 bases from V and 4 bases from J, the junction contained 7 bases not matched to a gene. There are 15 residues in the CDR3. Germline CDR1 reads MNHEY; CDR2 reads SVGAGI. The CDR3 loop reads CASGYRGTGANVLTF. CDR3 DNA: TGTGCCAGCGGGTACAGGGGGACCGGGGCCAACGTCCTGACTTTC.

The rearrangement links TRBV24-1 to TRBJ2-2; D might be TRBD1 (7 bases). CDR1 and CDR2 (germline): KGHDR, SFDVKD. V lost 7 bases and J lost 5, with 13 bases in between. This CDR3 region has 14 residues. The CDR3 DNA sequence: TGTGCCACCAGGGGGGGCAGGGGGACCGGGGAGCTGTTTTTT. This sequence encodes CATRGGRGTGELFF.

The chain uses TRBV9 and TRBJ2-5; no firm D call. The CDR3 is 15 amino acids. Deletions cut 0 bases from V and 5 bases from J, with 14 bases between. Looked up from germline, CDR1 is SGDLS and CDR2 is YYNGEE. For the CDR3, the DNA is TGTGCCAGCAGCGTAGAACCTGGAGCTCCCGAGACCCAGTACTTC. Its protein is CASSVEPGAPETQYF.

In this sample, this clone turned up once. This sequence joins TRBV2 and TRBJ2-5, with 7 bases matching TRBD2. J gave up 7 bases and V 6 bases, and 8 bases lay outside the gene matches. Germline CDR1 SNHLY, CDR2 FYNNEI. This CDR3 has 13 residues. As DNA, the CDR3 is TGTGCCAGCAGCTTCCTGACGGGGGGGACCCAGTACTTC. Translated: CASSFLTGGTQYF.

The chain uses TRBV9 and TRBJ2-3; D is unresolved. Germline loops: CDR1 SGDLS, CDR2 YYNGEE. The V gene lost 4 bases and the J gene lost 0 bases, with 6 bases spanning the gap. The CDR3 covers 13 residues. The chain's CDR3 is CASSSGSTDTQYF. CDR3 coding DNA: TGTGCCAGCAGCTCCGGTAGCACAGATACGCAGTATTTT.

J is TRBJ1-4 and V is TRBV5-1; TRBD1 aligns across 7 bases. Unmatched junction bases numbered 10, after V lost 3 bases and J lost 5 bases. Looked up from germline, CDR1 is SGHRS and CDR2 is YFSETQ. CDR3 length: 16 residues. CDR3 bases: TGCGCCAGCAGCTCCCTCGGACAGGCCTTGAATGAAAAACTGTTTTTT. This encodes CASSSLGQALNEKLFF.

This rearrangement joins TRBV24-1 to TRBJ2-5; 9 positions match TRBD2. The CDR3 has 18 amino acids. V lost 3 bases, J lost 0 bases, and 10 bases stayed unmatched. From germline, CDR1 is KGHDR and CDR2 SFDVKD. CDR3 bases: TGTGCCACCAGTGATACGGCGGGAGGGGGCCCGTACCAAGAGACCCAGTACTTC. Translated, it gives CATSDTAGGGPYQETQYF.

J is TRBJ2-2 and V is TRBV6-5, with D tentatively TRBD2 (6 bases). This CDR3 contains 15 residues. Between the trimmed V and J ends, which lost 5 bases and 6 bases, there was a span of 16 bases. CDR1 and CDR2 from the germline V gene are MNHEY and SVGAGI. Written as DNA, the CDR3 is TGTGCCAGCAGTCGAACTGCGGGAAGGGCCGGGGAGCTGTTTTTT. Protein sequence: CASSRTAGRAGELFF.

V is TRBV5-1 and J is TRBJ2-7; D may be TRBD1 (5 bases). The V gene's germline CDR1 is SGHRS and CDR2 YFSETQ. This CDR3 spans 16 amino acids. Trimming took 4 bases from V and 1 from J, leaving 18 bases between them. CDR3 sequence: CASSLGWAGNSYEQYF. The DNA for the CDR3 is TGCGCCAGCAGCCTTGGGTGGGCAGGGAATTCCTACGAGCAGTACTTC.